This passage covers 7 T cell receptor beta chains from one sample sequenced in a study of technical replicates of blood from a handful of donors. Sequencing used immunoSEQ multiplex PCR; TCRdb keeps in-frame clones, though not all of them. The data show 53,000 or so clones, roughly 84% seen once. The source material was PBMCs. The receptors come from a human donor in good health. Some clones in this sample may be carry-over from other donors' samples.

The CDR3 region is CASRFEGQGNTIYF. The DNA of the CDR3 is TGTGCCAGTAGGTTCGAGGGCCAGGGAAACACCATATATTTT. The chain joins TRBV19 to TRBJ1-3; D not resolved. Germline lookup yields CDR1 LNHDA and CDR2 SQIVND (reference sequence). The CDR3 extends over 14 amino acids. With 6 bases removed from V and 4 bases from J, the gap between germline ends came to 13 bases.

The CDR3 DNA sequence: TGTGCCAGCAGCGCCACGGGAAGCGGGAGTATCTACAATGAGCAGTTCTTC. Translation: CASSATGSGSIYNEQFF. The chain joins TRBV7-2 to TRBJ2-1; 8 bases fit TRBD2. CDR3 size: 17 residues. Germline loops: CDR1 SGHTA, CDR2 FQGNSA. V was clipped by 5 bases and J by 3 bases; unmatched bases: 12.

The gene calls are TRBV30 and TRBJ2-5; D ambiguous. CDR3 length: 10 residues. Trimming cost V 3 bases and J 5 bases, with 4 bases left between them. Germline-derived CDR1 and CDR2 are GTSNPN and SVGIG (reference sequence). CDR3 coding DNA: TGTGCCTGGAGCAGTGAGACCCAGTACTTC. It specifies CAWSSETQYF.

The rearrangement joins TRBV4-3 to TRBJ1-1, with D possibly matching TRBD1 (6 bases). V was shortened by 0 bases and J by 4 bases, with 12 bases between the two germline ends. The CDR3 is 15 amino acids. Germline values: CDR1 LGHNA, CDR2 YSLEER. The CDR3 loop is CASSQELTRGTEAFF. CDR3 DNA: TGCGCCAGCAGCCAAGAACTGACCAGGGGCACTGAAGCTTTCTTT.

The J gene is TRBJ1-6, the V gene TRBV12-5; D ambiguous. The CDR3 spans 17 residues. Trimming left V 0 bases short and J 7 bases short, with 16 bases between. Germline V gene lookup returns CDR1 LGHNT and CDR2 FRNRAP. The CDR3 here is CASGLVRGFEGNSPLHF. CDR3 bases: TGTGCTAGTGGTTTGGTTCGAGGGTTTGAGGGCAATTCACCCCTCCACTTT.

The chain couples TRBV4-1 to TRBJ2-3, with 15 positions matching TRBD2. The germline gives CDR1 MGHRA, CDR2 YSYEKL. Trimming cost V 3 bases and J 5 bases; bases outside gene matches: 0. The CDR3 sequence is 15 residues long. The chain's CDR3 is CASSQGLAGGDTQYF. The CDR3 nucleotides read TGCGCCAGCAGCCAGGGACTAGCGGGGGGAGATACGCAGTATTTT.

This clone showed up just once. The chain combines TRBV7-9 with TRBJ2-5; TRBD1 agrees at 8 bases. V lost 1 base, J lost 5 bases, and 0 bases stayed unmatched. CDR3 size: 13 residues. Germline lookup yields CDR1 SEHNR and CDR2 FQNEAQ (reference sequence). Written as DNA, the CDR3 is TGTGCCAGCAGCTTAGGACAGGGGGAGACCCAGTACTTC. It codes for CASSLGQGETQYF.